What follows are 17 T cell receptor beta chains derived from one specimen sequenced in a study of tumor and adjacent non-tumor tissue in lung cancer. TCRbeta libraries were built with three rounds of nested PCR, modified from ARM-PCR. In TCRdb, the multiplex PCR reads were re-called with MiXCR into one record per CDR3 protein. This sample has 65,000 to 90,000 distinct CDR3 sequences, with nearly 70% found just once. No cell sorting was done before RNA was extracted from the tissue. The sample consisted of lung tumor tissue. These receptor sequences come from a woman in her seventies with non-small cell lung cancer.

This clonotype showed up many times. DNA of the CDR3: TGTGCCAGCAGCCAAGACGCTAGCGGGAGGGGCACAGATACGCAGTATTTT. Its translation is CASSQDASGRGTDTQYF. This sequence joins TRBV14 and TRBJ2-3, with TRBD2 matching over 12 bases. This CDR3 region has 17 residues. CDR1 SGHDN and CDR2 FVKESK come from the germline V gene. V dropped 0 bases and J dropped 1; count of bases not matched to a gene: 2. The full variable domain, its missing parts supplied by reference TRBV14 and TRBJ2-3, is EAGVTQFPSHSVIEKGQTVTLRCDPISGHDNLYWYRRVMGKEIKFLLHFVKESKQDESGMPNNRFLAERTGGTYSTLKVQPAELEDSGVYFCASSQDASGRGTDTQYFGPGTRLTVL.

On this clonotype: An end of the junction does not agree with germline; a read error may underlie this. The chain uses TRBV12-3 or TRBV12-4 and TRBJ1-1; D not certain. CDR3 length: 14 residues. CDR3 region: CASSLRRLNTEAFF. The CDR3 DNA is TGTGCCAGCAGCCTTCGACGGCTGAATACTGAAGCTTTCTTT.

CDR3 DNA sequence: TGCAGCGTAGAACGGCAGGGCATGGATGAGCAGTTCTTC. Translation: CSVERQGMDEQFF. The chain couples TRBV29-1 to TRBJ2-1; D perhaps matches TRBD1 (5 bases). Germline V gene sequence: CDR1 SQVTM, CDR2 ANQGSEA. This CDR3 region has 13 residues. V was shortened by 6 bases and J by 8 bases, with 17 bases between the two germline ends.

As regards this clonotype: A read error may account for a junction end that differs from germline. The chain employs TRBV10-3 and TRBJ2-7; D not certain. This CDR3 region has 14 residues. Germline values: CDR1 ENHRY, CDR2 SYGVKD. In DNA, the CDR3 is TGTGCCTCAGCACTGGGCGGCAGCCCCTACGAGCAATACTTC. Protein product: CASALGGSPYEQYF.

In the case of this clonotype: Because the CDR3 is missing its conserved closing phenylalanine or tryptophan, this is likely a read error. The genes are TRBV11-1 and TRBJ2-1; 10 bases agree with TRBD2. The germline gives CDR1 SGHAT, CDR2 FQDESV (reference sequence). The CDR3 is made up of 17 amino acids. The CDR3 here is CACSSHLAGGSYHEQFS. The CDR3 coding sequence is TGTGCCTGCAGCTCCCACTTAGCGGGAGGTTCCTACCATGAGCAGTTCTCC.

About this clonotype itself: Compared with germline, one end of the junction differs, possibly owing to a read error. The gene calls are TRBV5-5 and TRBJ1-4, with D perhaps TRBD1 (6 bases). CDR3 length: 16 amino acids. In germline, CDR1 is SGHKS, CDR2 YYEKEE (reference sequence). The CDR3 DNA follows: TGTGTCAGCAGCTTATGCAGGGACACAACTAATGAAAAACTGTTTTTT. Translating it yields CVSSLCRDTTNEKLFF.

V and J are TRBV5-4 and TRBJ1-2; 9 bases fit TRBD1. Trimming cost V 0 bases and J 7 bases; bases outside gene matches: 7. Per the germline V gene, CDR1 is SGHNT and CDR2 is YYREEE (reference sequence). The CDR3 runs to 15 residues. The CDR3 DNA follows: TGTGCCAGCAGCTTGGAGGGGACAGGGATGGCTGGCTACACCTTC. It yields the protein CASSLEGTGMAGYTF.

In regard to this clonotype: At one of its ends the junction is not consistent with the germline gene, which may arise from a read error. The chain combines TRBV4-1 with TRBJ2-7; the D call may be TRBD1 or TRBD2 (5 bases each). Germline values: CDR1 MGHRA, CDR2 YSYEKL. The CDR3 spans 17 residues. The CDR3 reads CSSSQGLPVGESYEQYF. The CDR3 DNA reads TGCTCCAGCAGCCAGGGCCTTCCAGTGGGAGAATCCTACGAGCAGTATTTC.

On this clonotype: The junction shows a germline mismatch at one end, possibly a read error. This chain joins TRBV5-5 and TRBJ2-1; D possibly corresponds to TRBD2 (5 bases). CDR3 length: 16 residues. Germline V gene lookup returns CDR1 SGHKS and CDR2 YYEKEE (reference sequence). CDR3: CASGLGTSLLYSEQFF. CDR3 in DNA: TGTGCCAGCGGCTTGGGTACTAGTCTCCTCTACAGTGAGCAGTTCTTC.

The J gene is TRBJ1-1, the V gene TRBV6-5, with D uncertain. The germline V and J ends were trimmed by 9 bases and 8 bases, with 19 bases remaining between them. This CDR3 region has 13 residues. The V gene's germline CDR1 is MNHEY and CDR2 SVGAGI. The CDR3 protein is CARTPPGSREAFF. DNA of the CDR3: TGTGCCAGGACCCCACCGGGCTCCCGAGAAGCTTTCTTT.

As for this clonotype: In this CDR3 the conserved last residue, phenylalanine or tryptophan, is missing, so a read error is likely. This CDR3 reads CASSQALAGGGEIQYI. The CDR3 bases are TGTGCCAGCAGCCAAGCACTAGCGGGAGGCGGGGAGATCCAGTACATC. The V call is TRBV4-2, the J call TRBJ2-5, with 12 bases aligning to TRBD2. The CDR3 spans 16 residues. The V gene's germline CDR1 is LGHNA and CDR2 YNFKEQ.

With regard to this clonotype: At one of its ends the junction is not consistent with the germline gene, which may arise from a read error. The chain carries TRBV6-5 and TRBJ2-6; possible D gene TRBD2, 5 bases. The CDR3 loop spans 16 amino acids. Germline CDR1 reads MNHEY; CDR2 reads SVGAGI. In DNA form, the CDR3 reads TGTGCCAGCTGTTGCTCGATGGACTCTTGGGCCAACGTCCTGACTTTC. Translated, it gives CASCCSMDSWANVLTF.

This chain links TRBV14 with TRBJ1-1; TRBD1 agrees at 7 bases. The CDR3 has 13 residues. The junction had 9 bases not matched to a gene; V was cut back by 6 bases and J by 8 bases. The germline V gene has CDR1 SGHDN and CDR2 FVKESK. The CDR3 DNA sequence: TGTGCCAGCAGATACCGACAGGGCGTGGAAGCTTTCTTT. Amino acids: CASRYRQGVEAFF.

A note on this clonotype: A much larger clone differs from this one at a single base, so this may be a read error. The chain has TRBV24-1 and TRBJ1-2; D gene unclear. The CDR3 is 11 residues long. CDR1 is KGHDR, CDR2 SFDVKD, per germline. The ends were cut back, 1 base at V and 12 bases at J, with 8 bases in the middle. CDR3 loop: CATSDFSGHTF. The CDR3 coding sequence is TGTGCCACCAGTGATTTTAGCGGCCACACCTTC.

The V call is TRBV20-1, the J call TRBJ2-7; 8 bases agree with TRBD2. Germline trimming cut 2 bases from V and 1 base from J; bases unmatched to any gene: 7. The CDR3 length is 15 residues. Per germline, CDR1 DFQATT and CDR2 SNEGSKA (reference sequence). The CDR3 coding sequence is TGCAGTGCTAGAAAAGCGGGAGAGGAGTCCTACGAGCAGTACTTC. This codes for CSARKAGEESYEQYF.

The chain carries TRBV6-1 and TRBJ2-7, with 10 bases matching TRBD1. From germline, CDR1 is MNHNS and CDR2 SASEGT. This CDR3 is 14 amino acids long. V shed 9 bases, J shed 12 bases, and the junction held 17 bases outside the gene matches. The CDR3 coding sequence is TGTGCCAGTAGCACCGAGACAGGGGGCTTGCGTCGGTACTTC. This translates into CASSTETGGLRRYF.

A few counts support this clonotype. The chain uses TRBV30 and TRBJ1-2, with D unclear. This CDR3 has 13 residues. Trimming took 1 base from V and 5 from J, leaving 11 bases between them. Germline V CDR1 and CDR2: GTSNPN, SVGIG (reference sequence). CDR3 region: CAWSAGVRYGYTF. The CDR3 nucleotides read TGTGCCTGGAGTGCCGGGGTTCGGTATGGCTACACCTTC.